This TCR beta chain was profiled in a study of blood T cells in healthy people across ages. This clonotype came up once. The germline CDR1 and CDR2 sequences are MNHEY and SMNVEV (reference sequence). Trimming left V 6 bases short and J 2 bases short, with 16 bases between. This CDR3 region has 15 residues. Next came a second PCR, run for about 7 to 12 cycles, which used a sample-barcoded 5' primer along with a J-beta primer mix. Per sample, CDR3-containing paired-end reads numbered at least 2.5 million. TCRdb recomputed calls from the 5' RACE reads with MiXCR, one row per CDR3 protein. The repertoire consists of roughly 720,000 distinct CDR3 sequences, with 50% to 65% occurring once and the leading ten covering roughly 37%.

The genes are TRBV27 and TRBJ1-2; D is uncertain. This clonotype originated in a man at least 80 years old in good health. The sequenced material came from blood. This chain's CDR3 is CASSVLGPPNYGYTF. CDR3 coding DNA: TGTGCCAGCAGCGTACTCGGACCTCCAAACTATGGCTACACCTTC.